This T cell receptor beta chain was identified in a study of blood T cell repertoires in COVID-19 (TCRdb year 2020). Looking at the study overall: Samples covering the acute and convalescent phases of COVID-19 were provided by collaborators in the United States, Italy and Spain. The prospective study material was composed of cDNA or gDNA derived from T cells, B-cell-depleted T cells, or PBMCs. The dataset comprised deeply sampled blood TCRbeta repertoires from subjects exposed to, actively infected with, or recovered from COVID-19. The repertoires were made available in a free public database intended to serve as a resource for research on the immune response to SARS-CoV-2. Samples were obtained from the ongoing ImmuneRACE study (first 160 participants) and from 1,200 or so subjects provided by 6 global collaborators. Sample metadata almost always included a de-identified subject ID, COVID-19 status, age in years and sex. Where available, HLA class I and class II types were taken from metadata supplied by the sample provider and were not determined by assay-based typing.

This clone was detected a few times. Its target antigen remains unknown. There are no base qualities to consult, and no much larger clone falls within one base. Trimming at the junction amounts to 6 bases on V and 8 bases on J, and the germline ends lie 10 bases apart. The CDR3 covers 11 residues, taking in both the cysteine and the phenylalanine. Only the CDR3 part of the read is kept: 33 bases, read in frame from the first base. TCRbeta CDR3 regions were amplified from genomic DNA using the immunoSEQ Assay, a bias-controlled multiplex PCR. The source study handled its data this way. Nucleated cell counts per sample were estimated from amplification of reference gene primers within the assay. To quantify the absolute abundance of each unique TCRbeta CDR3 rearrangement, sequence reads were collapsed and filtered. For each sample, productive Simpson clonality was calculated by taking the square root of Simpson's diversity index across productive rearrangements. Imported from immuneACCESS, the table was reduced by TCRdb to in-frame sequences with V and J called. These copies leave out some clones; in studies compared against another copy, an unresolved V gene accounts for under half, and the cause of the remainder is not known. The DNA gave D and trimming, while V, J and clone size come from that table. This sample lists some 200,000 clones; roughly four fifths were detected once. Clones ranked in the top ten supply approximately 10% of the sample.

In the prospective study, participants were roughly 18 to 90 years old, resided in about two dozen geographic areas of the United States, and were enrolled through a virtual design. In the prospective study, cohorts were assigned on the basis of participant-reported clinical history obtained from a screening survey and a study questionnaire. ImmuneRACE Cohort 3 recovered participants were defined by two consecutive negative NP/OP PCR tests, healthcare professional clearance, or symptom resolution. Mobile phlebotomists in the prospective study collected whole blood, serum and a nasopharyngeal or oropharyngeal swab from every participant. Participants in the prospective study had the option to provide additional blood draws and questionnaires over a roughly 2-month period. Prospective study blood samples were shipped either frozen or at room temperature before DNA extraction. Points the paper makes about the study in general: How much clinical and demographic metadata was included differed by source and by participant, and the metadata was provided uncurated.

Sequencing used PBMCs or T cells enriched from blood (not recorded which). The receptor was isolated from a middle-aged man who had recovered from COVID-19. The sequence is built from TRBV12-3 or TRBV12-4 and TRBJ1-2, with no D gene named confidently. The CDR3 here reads CASSLHRGYTF. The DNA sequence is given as TGTGCCAGCAGCCTCCACCGGGGCTACACCTTC.